This entry lists 2 T cell receptor beta chains sequenced from one sample in a study of identical twins. Each CDR3 protein gets one entry after TCRdb re-called the 5' RACE reads with MiXCR. The table records 450,000 or so distinct CDR3 sequences, around 24% of them present only once. This same sample was also part of a study on T cells expressing NK-cell markers.

Sequencing was done on a sample of CD4+ T cells sorted from blood. These TCRs come from a woman between 18 and 29 years old in good health.

The rearrangement uses TRBV6-1 and TRBJ2-4; TRBD2 agrees at 13 bases. CDR1 and CDR2 (germline): MNHNS, SASEGT. V dropped 6 bases and J dropped 4; count of bases not matched to a gene: 9. CDR3 length: 17 amino acids. The CDR3 DNA is TGTGCCAGCAGACCCGGGACTAGCGGGATATCGAAAAACATTCAGTACTTC. Protein sequence: CASRPGTSGISKNIQYF.

This clonotype was seen at least ten times. This chain joins TRBV12-3 or TRBV12-4 and TRBJ1-2; D is undetermined. The CDR3 is 13 amino acids. Trimming removed 6 bases at V and 1 base at J, with 9 bases between. The CDR3 coding sequence is TGTGCCAGCAGCCTTACAGTTAACTATGGCTACACCTTC. Residues: CASSLTVNYGYTF.